This TCR beta chain was captured by sequencing in a study of cytomegalovirus exposure and HLA in healthy donors. Findings and caveats of the study: Later analysis identified several of the most significant clusters that appeared linked to common viral pathogens. Among the sequence variants, a highly shared cluster was likely an artifact of sequencing. Both high specificity and high sensitivity reportedly marked the classifier's diagnosis of cytomegalovirus status.

Samples came from healthy bone marrow donors. This PCR relied on a set of 60 Vbeta primers and 13 Jbeta primers. Sequencing used immunoSEQ multiplex PCR; TCRdb keeps in-frame clones, though not all of them. The sample carries about 150,000 clones, 74% recorded once. Remarks on this clone: Its target is not known. One junction end does not reproduce the germline sequence, and a read error may be involved.

CDR3 length: 13 residues. Germline lookup yields CDR1 MNHNS and CDR2 SASEGT. This receptor was obtained from a man aged 30 to 39 in good health and CMV-seronegative. The chain recombines TRBV6-1 with TRBJ1-6, with 9 bases matching TRBD1. The sample was PBMCs. The CDR3 DNA follows: TGTGCCAGCCACAGGGGGCGCGATTCACCCCTCAACTTT. Translating gives CASHRGRDSPLNF.